Listed here are 6 T cell receptor beta chains from one sample, sequenced in a study of control samples from healthy donors and cancer patients. Sequenced by immunoSEQ multiplex PCR; TCRdb stores in-frame clones only, minus some. The sample records roughly 400,000 clones, about nine tenths being singletons. Material: PBMCs. Source of these receptors: a man in his forties with head and neck cancer.

The chain links TRBV9 to TRBJ1-1; D may be TRBD1 (6 bases). The V gene lost 4 bases and the J gene lost 0 bases, with 13 bases spanning the gap. The CDR3 consists of 15 residues. Germline V gives CDR1 SGDLS, CDR2 YYNGEE. The CDR3 region is CASSSQTGMNTEAFF. In DNA form, the CDR3 reads TGTGCCAGCAGCTCCCAGACAGGAATGAACACTGAAGCTTTCTTT.

This chain joins TRBV5-1 and TRBJ2-3; TRBD1 matches 7 bases. Germline V gives CDR1 SGHRS, CDR2 YFSETQ. The V gene end was trimmed by 6 bases and the J gene end by 2 bases; junction bases not matched to a gene: 6. The CDR3 sequence is 14 residues long. The CDR3 bases are TGCGCCAGCAAACTGACAGGGTTCACAGATACGCAGTATTTT. It codes for CASKLTGFTDTQYF.

The genes are TRBV15 and TRBJ1-1; the D is unclear. The germline V gene has CDR1 LNHNV and CDR2 YYDKDF (reference sequence). The CDR3 is 14 amino acids. The ends were cut back, 0 bases at V and 1 base at J, with 6 bases in the middle. This CDR3 reads CATSRDLANTEAFF. The CDR3 DNA follows: TGTGCCACCAGCAGAGATCTGGCGAACACTGAAGCTTTCTTT. The full variable domain, with the rest looked up from reference TRBV15 and TRBJ1-1, is DAMVIQNPRYQVTQFGKPVTLSCSQTLNHNVMYWYQQKSSQAPKLLFHYYDKDFNNEADTPDNFQSRRPNTSFCFLDIRSPGLGDTAMYLCATSRDLANTEAFFGQGTRLTVV.

A remark on this clone: Just one base apart from a much larger clone, this may be a read error. Other DNA sequences of this sample code for an identical CDR3. This chain connects TRBV5-6 to TRBJ2-7; 7 bases are shared with TRBD1. The CDR3 covers 13 residues. Looked up from germline, CDR1 is SGHDT and CDR2 is YYEEEE. Germline trimming cut 0 bases from V and 5 bases from J; bases unmatched to any gene: 2. The CDR3 DNA reads TGTGCCAGCAGCTTGGGACAGGGCGACGAGCAGTACTTC. This codes for CASSLGQGDEQYF. The whole variable domain, remainder taken from reference TRBV5-6 and TRBJ2-7, is DAGVTQSPTHLIKTRGQQVTLRCSPKSGHDTVSWYQQALGQGPQFIFQYYEEEERQRGNFPDRFSGHQFPNYSSELNVNALLLGDSALYLCASSLGQGDEQYFGPGTRLTVT.

The CDR3 reads CASSLAPPGQGARTGELFF. DNA for the CDR3: TGTGCCAGCAGTTTGGCCCCACCGGGACAGGGGGCGCGGACCGGGGAGCTGTTTTTT. The gene calls are TRBV28 and TRBJ2-2, with TRBD1 matching 12 bases. The CDR3 loop spans 19 amino acids. V was pared by 3 bases and J by 5 bases, with 13 bases of the junction left unmatched. The germline V gene encodes CDR1 MDHEN and CDR2 SYDVKM.

The chain combines TRBV19 with TRBJ2-7, with 7 nucleotides matching TRBD1. CDR3 length: 16 amino acids. Per germline, CDR1 LNHDA and CDR2 SQIVND (reference sequence). The V gene end was trimmed by 3 bases and the J gene end by 2 bases; junction bases not matched to a gene: 10. The DNA for the CDR3 is TGTGCCAGTAGTATGGGTTTGGGACAGTGGACCTACGAGCAGTACTTC. As protein: CASSMGLGQWTYEQYF.